The rows below give T cell receptor beta chains drawn from one sample of a study of T-cell reconstitution after alpha-beta-depleted transplantation in children. TCRdb re-called the PCR reads through MiXCR, storing one row per CDR3 protein. The data contain about 980,000 distinct CDR3 sequences, about 29% of them singletons. Sequencing was performed on PBMCs, mostly from graft donor cells, taken 360 days after TCRalphabeta/CD19-depleted stem cell transplant. These receptors were collected from a boy in the first two years of life who had a stem cell transplant for SCID, so the T cells may come from the graft donor. Both conserved end residues are part of each CDR3. Fields, in order: V gene, J gene, clone size, D gene, CDR3 protein, CDR3 DNA. The D gene is left open where the match is weak. Clone size appears in some rows only: once, few, many, or a class for an expanded clone.

V: TRBV3-1
J: TRBJ1-2
size: .
D: .
CDR3: CASSQTGIGYTF
DNA: TGTGCCAGCAGCCAAACAGGTATTGGCTACACCTTC

V: TRBV18
J: TRBJ1-1
size: .
D: TRBD1
CDR3: CASSPLARWDRVSKAFF
DNA: TGTGCCAGCTCACCTCTCGCCAGGTGGGACAGGGTATCGAAAGCTTTCTTT

V: TRBV5-1
J: TRBJ2-1
size: .
D: .
CDR3: CASSLAVWGSYNEQFF
DNA: TGCGCCAGCAGCTTGGCCGTCTGGGGCTCCTACAATGAGCAGTTCTTC

V: TRBV7-9
J: TRBJ2-1
size: few
D: .
CDR3: CASSPLGDRSYNEQFF
DNA: TGTGCCAGCAGCCCCCTGGGGGATCGGTCCTACAATGAGCAGTTCTTC

V: TRBV12-3/TRBV12-4
J: TRBJ2-2
size: .
D: TRBD1
CDR3: CASSLTGGIAGELFF
DNA: TGTGCCAGCAGCCTTACAGGGGGCATAGCCGGGGAGCTGTTTTTT

V: TRBV20-1
J: TRBJ1-5
size: .
D: .
CDR3: CSAKEGSFNQPQHF
DNA: TGCAGTGCCAAAGAGGGCAGCTTTAATCAGCCCCAGCATTTT

V: TRBV12-3/TRBV12-4
J: TRBJ1-2
size: .
D: .
CDR3: CASRFTGTGYTF
DNA: TGTGCCAGCAGATTTACCGGGACAGGCTACACCTTC

V: TRBV20-1
J: TRBJ2-2
size: .
D: .
CDR3: CSAIDPRRTGELFF
DNA: TGCAGTGCTATTGATCCCCGGCGGACCGGGGAGCTGTTTTTT

V: TRBV20-1
J: TRBJ1-2
size: few
D: TRBD1
CDR3: CSAGGTVRNF
DNA: TGCAGTGCTGGAGGGACAGTTAGAAACTTC

V: TRBV5-1
J: TRBJ2-7
size: few
D: .
CDR3: CASKEEYEQYF
DNA: TGCGCCAGCAAAGAGGAATACGAGCAGTACTTC

V: TRBV5-6
J: TRBJ2-1
size: .
D: .
CDR3: CASSPTNRVFNEQFF
DNA: TGTGCCAGCAGCCCGACCAACAGGGTGTTCAATGAGCAGTTCTTC

V: TRBV5-5
J: TRBJ2-2
size: .
D: .
CDR3: CASSFQIVLTGELFF
DNA: TGTGCCAGCAGCTTCCAGATTGTATTGACCGGGGAGCTGTTTTTT

V: TRBV12-3/TRBV12-4
J: TRBJ2-5
size: .
D: .
CDR3: CASSPQTVLRETQYF
DNA: TGTGCCAGCAGCCCCCAGACAGTTTTGAGGGAGACCCAGTACTTC

V: TRBV9
J: TRBJ2-2
size: few
D: TRBD1
CDR3: CASSASGSWTGPNTGELFF
DNA: TGTGCCAGCAGCGCGAGCGGTTCCTGGACAGGACCGAACACCGGGGAGCTGTTTTTT

V: TRBV21-1
J: TRBJ2-1
size: .
D: .
CDR3: CASSKDENRGRYNEQFF
DNA: TGTGCCAGCAGCAAAGATGAGAACCGGGGCAGGTACAATGAGCAGTTCTTC

V: TRBV5-1
J: TRBJ2-1
size: .
D: TRBD2
CDR3: CASSIPNLAGQFF
DNA: TGCGCCAGCAGCATCCCCAATCTAGCGGGGCAGTTCTTC

V: TRBV9
J: TRBJ1-1
size: few
D: TRBD1
CDR3: CASSVRAGTGGAAEAFF
DNA: TGTGCCAGCAGCGTACGCGCCGGGACAGGGGGCGCCGCTGAAGCTTTCTTT

V: TRBV2
J: TRBJ2-5
size: few
D: .
CDR3: CASSGPSAETQYF
DNA: TGTGCCAGCAGTGGACCTAGCGCAGAGACCCAGTACTTC

V: TRBV7-2
J: TRBJ1-5
size: .
D: TRBD1
CDR3: CASSLVQGVNQPQHF
DNA: TGTGCCAGCAGCTTAGTCCAGGGGGTCAATCAGCCCCAGCATTTT

V: TRBV9
J: TRBJ2-7
size: .
D: .
CDR3: CASSVGRDLIYEQYF
DNA: TGTGCCAGCAGCGTAGGGCGGGACTTGATCTACGAGCAGTACTTC

V: TRBV20-1
J: TRBJ2-1
size: few
D: TRBD2
CDR3: CSAILSGRYNEQFF
DNA: TGCAGTGCTATCCTTAGCGGGCGCTACAATGAGCAGTTCTTC

V: TRBV20-1
J: TRBJ2-3
size: .
D: .
CDR3: CSGGDSTDTQYF
DNA: TGCAGTGGAGGGGACTCCACAGATACGCAGTATTTT

V: TRBV6-1
J: TRBJ2-7
size: .
D: TRBD1
CDR3: CASTKRTGGYYEQYF
DNA: TGTGCCAGCACTAAGCGGACAGGGGGTTACTACGAGCAGTACTTC

V: TRBV7-2
J: TRBJ2-3
size: few
D: .
CDR3: CASSLAPGLGADTQYF
DNA: TGTGCCAGCAGCTTAGCCCCGGGGTTAGGGGCAGATACGCAGTATTTT

V: TRBV6-1
J: TRBJ1-4
size: .
D: .
CDR3: CASSPRGRETEKLFF
DNA: TGTGCCAGCAGTCCAAGGGGCAGGGAAACGGAAAAACTGTTTTTT

V: TRBV28
J: TRBJ2-2
size: .
D: TRBD2
CDR3: CASSSPAAGGPIGELFF
DNA: TGTGCCAGCAGTTCCCCCGCGGCGGGGGGGCCCATCGGGGAGCTGTTTTTT

V: TRBV7-8
J: TRBJ2-5
size: few
D: .
CDR3: CASSLGGALAQETQYF
DNA: TGTGCCAGCAGCTTAGGGGGGGCCCTTGCCCAAGAGACCCAGTACTTC

V: TRBV20-1
J: TRBJ2-2
size: .
D: .
CDR3: CSASKGGRTGELFF
DNA: TGCAGTGCTAGTAAGGGGGGACGCACCGGGGAGCTGTTTTTT

V: TRBV5-1
J: TRBJ2-1
size: many
D: TRBD1
CDR3: CASSFRDRNYNEQFF
DNA: TGCGCCAGCAGCTTTCGGGACAGAAATTACAATGAGCAGTTCTTC

V: TRBV5-1
J: TRBJ1-1
size: many
D: .
CDR3: CASSVTQNTEAFF
DNA: TGCGCCAGCAGCGTGACACAGAACACTGAAGCTTTCTTT

V: TRBV10-3
J: TRBJ2-7
size: .
D: .
CDR3: CATADTYYEQYF
DNA: TGTGCCACCGCAGACACCTACTACGAGCAGTACTTC

V: TRBV30
J: TRBJ2-2
size: .
D: .
CDR3: CAWSRWTGELFF
DNA: TGTGCCTGGAGTCGGTGGACCGGGGAGCTGTTTTTT

V: TRBV18
J: TRBJ2-5
size: .
D: TRBD1
CDR3: CASSPWTGGQETQYF
DNA: TGTGCCAGCTCACCTTGGACAGGGGGCCAAGAGACCCAGTACTTC

V: TRBV9
J: TRBJ1-5
size: .
D: .
CDR3: CASSVAPGVGQPQHF
DNA: TGTGCCAGCAGCGTAGCCCCGGGGGTCGGACAGCCCCAGCATTTT

V: TRBV12-3/TRBV12-4
J: TRBJ1-4
size: .
D: .
CDR3: CASSFFGGDEKLFF
DNA: TGTGCCAGCAGTTTTTTTGGGGGTGATGAAAAACTGTTTTTT

V: TRBV5-1
J: TRBJ2-5
size: few
D: TRBD2
CDR3: CASSPGLAGAWEETQYF
DNA: TGCGCCAGCAGTCCCGGACTAGCGGGGGCCTGGGAGGAGACCCAGTACTTC

V: TRBV12-3/TRBV12-4
J: TRBJ1-1
size: few
D: .
CDR3: CASSSLSGDTEAFF
DNA: TGTGCCAGCAGTTCCCTCTCAGGAGACACTGAAGCTTTCTTT

V: TRBV2
J: TRBJ1-2
size: .
D: .
CDR3: CASTTGRNYGYTF
DNA: TGTGCCAGTACTACAGGGAGGAACTATGGCTACACCTTC

V: TRBV15
J: TRBJ2-7
size: .
D: TRBD1
CDR3: CATSGEPWGQGLSYEQYF
DNA: TGTGCCACGTCGGGTGAACCCTGGGGACAGGGGCTCTCCTACGAGCAGTACTTC

V: TRBV20-1
J: TRBJ2-5
size: many
D: .
CDR3: CSARDLSGPYQETQYF
DNA: TGCAGTGCTAGAGATCTAAGCGGGCCTTACCAAGAGACCCAGTACTTC

V: TRBV9
J: TRBJ2-2
size: .
D: TRBD1
CDR3: CASSGGGTGFVSGELFF
DNA: TGTGCCAGCAGCGGAGGGGGGACAGGGTTTGTTTCCGGGGAGCTGTTTTTT

V: TRBV20-1
J: TRBJ2-2
size: few
D: TRBD2
CDR3: CSASRRLAGGSGELFF
DNA: TGCAGTGCTTCCCGCAGACTAGCGGGGGGGTCCGGGGAGCTGTTTTTT

V: TRBV29-1
J: TRBJ1-3
size: .
D: .
CDR3: CSVVAAGSGNTIYF
DNA: TGCAGCGTTGTAGCGGCCGGTTCGGGAAACACCATATATTTT

V: TRBV5-1
J: TRBJ2-5
size: .
D: .
CDR3: CASSLQGNQETQYF
DNA: TGCGCCAGCAGCTTGCAAGGCAACCAAGAGACCCAGTACTTC

V: TRBV4-2
J: TRBJ2-7
size: .
D: TRBD1
CDR3: CASSQDEVGTAYEQYF
DNA: TGTGCCAGCAGCCAGGACGAAGTCGGGACAGCCTACGAGCAGTACTTC

V: TRBV5-1
J: TRBJ2-7
size: few
D: .
CDR3: CASSLTTISYEQYF
DNA: TGCGCCAGCAGCTTGACTACGATCTCCTACGAGCAGTACTTC

V: TRBV11-2
J: TRBJ1-1
size: few
D: .
CDR3: CASSLVVRGGPLRGTNTEAFF
DNA: TGTGCCAGCAGCTTAGTGGTCCGGGGGGGACCATTGAGAGGAACGAACACTGAAGCTTTCTTT

V: TRBV12-3/TRBV12-4
J: TRBJ2-5
size: .
D: .
CDR3: CASLGRNKETQYF
DNA: TGTGCCAGCCTCGGGCGAAATAAAGAGACCCAGTACTTC

V: TRBV5-5
J: TRBJ2-7
size: few
D: TRBD1
CDR3: CASSWTGNEQYF
DNA: TGTGCCAGCAGCTGGACAGGTAACGAGCAGTACTTC

V: TRBV5-1
J: TRBJ1-1
size: many
D: .
CDR3: CASSRRGLNTEAFF
DNA: TGCGCCAGCAGCCGTAGGGGACTGAACACTGAAGCTTTCTTT

V: TRBV20-1
J: TRBJ2-1
size: few
D: TRBD2
CDR3: CSASLAGDYNEQFF
DNA: TGCAGTGCTTCTCTAGCGGGAGACTACAATGAGCAGTTCTTC

V: TRBV7-9
J: TRBJ1-1
size: .
D: .
CDR3: CASSLEFGAEAFF
DNA: TGTGCCAGCAGCTTAGAATTTGGGGCTGAAGCTTTCTTT

V: TRBV12-3/TRBV12-4
J: TRBJ1-2
size: .
D: .
CDR3: CASSLAARAANYGYTF
DNA: TGTGCCAGCAGTTTAGCTGCGCGGGCAGCTAACTATGGCTACACCTTC